Listed below are T cell receptor beta chains from one sample, sequenced in a study of identical twins. MiXCR, applied by TCRdb to the 5' RACE reads, yields one record per CDR3 protein. The sample records around 530,000 distinct CDR3 sequences, nearly 15% being singletons. The data also belong to a second study, concerning yellow fever vaccine responses in identical twins.

Sequenced: CD4+ T cells sorted from blood. These receptor sequences come from a woman aged 18-29 years in good health. CDR3s include the opening cysteine and the closing phenylalanine or tryptophan. Each record gives: clone size, CDR3 length, D gene, J gene, V gene, CDR3 DNA, CDR3 protein. A D gene is named only where the DNA matches it firmly. A clone size is listed for some rows: how often the clone was seen (once, few, many), or a class if it is expanded.

clone size: many
CDR3 length: 15
D gene: .
J gene: TRBJ2-1
V gene: TRBV4-2
CDR3 DNA: TGTGCCAGCAGCCCCCGGGTAGCGTCCTACAATGAGCAGTTCTTC
CDR3 protein: CASSPRVASYNEQFF

clone size: many
CDR3 length: 16
D gene: TRBD1
J gene: TRBJ2-3
V gene: TRBV14
CDR3 DNA: TGTGCCAGCAGCCAAGGCAGGGGGCCCGGGGAAGATACGCAGTATTTT
CDR3 protein: CASSQGRGPGEDTQYF

clone size: few
CDR3 length: 15
D gene: TRBD2
J gene: TRBJ2-1
V gene: TRBV29-1
CDR3 DNA: TGCAGCGTTGCTAGCGGGAGGGCCGAAACCAGGGAGCAGTTCTTC
CDR3 protein: CSVASGRAETREQFF

clone size: .
CDR3 length: 14
D gene: .
J gene: TRBJ1-1
V gene: TRBV7-9
CDR3 DNA: TGTGCCAGCAGCCTTAACACGGGGTGGACTGAAGCTTTCTTT
CDR3 protein: CASSLNTGWTEAFF

clone size: .
CDR3 length: 13
D gene: .
J gene: TRBJ2-3
V gene: TRBV20-1
CDR3 DNA: TGCAGTGCACGGAGGTCCGGCACAGATACGCAGTATTTT
CDR3 protein: CSARRSGTDTQYF

clone size: .
CDR3 length: 16
D gene: TRBD2
J gene: TRBJ2-1
V gene: TRBV20-1
CDR3 DNA: TGCAGTGCTATAAGAGCGGGGGCCCAATTCCACAATGAGCAGTTCTTC
CDR3 protein: CSAIRAGAQFHNEQFF

clone size: few
CDR3 length: 14
D gene: .
J gene: TRBJ2-7
V gene: TRBV6-5
CDR3 DNA: TGTGCCAGCAGTTACTCTGGGGCCTTTTACGAGCAGTACTTC
CDR3 protein: CASSYSGAFYEQYF

clone size: few
CDR3 length: 15
D gene: TRBD2
J gene: TRBJ2-1
V gene: TRBV28
CDR3 DNA: TGTGCCAGCAGTTTGTCGGCTAGCGGGAGTGATGAGCAGTTCTTC
CDR3 protein: CASSLSASGSDEQFF

clone size: few
CDR3 length: 14
D gene: TRBD2
J gene: TRBJ2-7
V gene: TRBV2
CDR3 DNA: TGTGCCAGCTTGGGACTAGCGGCCTCCTACGAGCAGTACTTC
CDR3 protein: CASLGLAASYEQYF

clone size: .
CDR3 length: 21
D gene: .
J gene: TRBJ2-7
V gene: TRBV11-2
CDR3 DNA: TGTGCCAGCAGGATAGGGTGGCTGACTACCATTGGAGGCACGGAAACATACGAGCAGTACTTC
CDR3 protein: CASRIGWLTTIGGTETYEQYF

clone size: .
CDR3 length: 16
D gene: .
J gene: TRBJ1-1
V gene: TRBV6-5
CDR3 DNA: TGTGCCAGCAGTTACAGCTCTATTGTGGCCCCCACTGAAGCTTTCTTT
CDR3 protein: CASSYSSIVAPTEAFF

clone size: few
CDR3 length: 9
D gene: .
J gene: TRBJ1-1
V gene: TRBV20-1
CDR3 DNA: TGCAGTGTGAACACTGAAGCTTTCTTT
CDR3 protein: CSVNTEAFF

clone size: .
CDR3 length: 17
D gene: TRBD2
J gene: TRBJ2-5
V gene: TRBV5-6
CDR3 DNA: TGTGCCAGCAGCCCCCGTCCACGGACTAGCGGGACTGAGACCCAGTACTTC
CDR3 protein: CASSPRPRTSGTETQYF

clone size: .
CDR3 length: 14
D gene: .
J gene: TRBJ1-4
V gene: TRBV28
CDR3 DNA: TGTGCCAGCAGCCTACAGATGAGGGTAGAAAAACTGTTTTTT
CDR3 protein: CASSLQMRVEKLFF

clone size: .
CDR3 length: 14
D gene: .
J gene: TRBJ1-5
V gene: TRBV2
CDR3 DNA: TGTGCCAGCAGTGATTCATCAGGTGTTAAGCCCCAGCATTTT
CDR3 protein: CASSDSSGVKPQHF

clone size: .
CDR3 length: 14
D gene: TRBD2
J gene: TRBJ2-1
V gene: TRBV20-1
CDR3 DNA: TGCAGTGCTCCCAGCGGGGTGGCCTACAATGAGCAGTTCTTC
CDR3 protein: CSAPSGVAYNEQFF

clone size: .
CDR3 length: 19
D gene: TRBD2
J gene: TRBJ2-2
V gene: TRBV27
CDR3 DNA: TGTGCCAGCAGTTTCGAACTCGGGACTAGCGGAGCGAACACCGGGGAGCTGTTTTTT
CDR3 protein: CASSFELGTSGANTGELFF

clone size: .
CDR3 length: 12
D gene: .
J gene: TRBJ2-7
V gene: TRBV10-3
CDR3 DNA: TGTGCCTCCGGGGAGAGAACCTACGAGCAGTACTTC
CDR3 protein: CASGERTYEQYF

clone size: .
CDR3 length: 15
D gene: .
J gene: TRBJ2-1
V gene: TRBV7-8
CDR3 DNA: TGTGCCAGCAGCCTCTTTGAGGATGGGTACAATGAGCAGTTCTTC
CDR3 protein: CASSLFEDGYNEQFF

clone size: many
CDR3 length: 16
D gene: TRBD1
J gene: TRBJ1-5
V gene: TRBV12-3/TRBV12-4
CDR3 DNA: TGTGCCAGCAGTAGGGCCGGGACAGGGTCATATCAGCCCCAGCATTTT
CDR3 protein: CASSRAGTGSYQPQHF

clone size: .
CDR3 length: 14
D gene: TRBD2
J gene: TRBJ2-7
V gene: TRBV2
CDR3 DNA: TGTGCCAGCAGCGCGAGCGGGGGAGATATAAAGCAGTACTTC
CDR3 protein: CASSASGGDIKQYF

clone size: few
CDR3 length: 17
D gene: TRBD2
J gene: TRBJ2-2
V gene: TRBV7-2
CDR3 DNA: TGTGCCAGCAGCGTTATGACTAGCGGGAGGGGGACCGGGGAGCTGTTTTTT
CDR3 protein: CASSVMTSGRGTGELFF

clone size: .
CDR3 length: 16
D gene: TRBD2
J gene: TRBJ2-3
V gene: TRBV6-5
CDR3 DNA: TGTGCCAGCAGTTACGGACTAGCGGGGGTCACAGATACGCAGTATTTT
CDR3 protein: CASSYGLAGVTDTQYF

clone size: .
CDR3 length: 14
D gene: .
J gene: TRBJ2-4
V gene: TRBV29-1
CDR3 DNA: TGCAGCGTTGAAACCCAGCGAATACCCAACATTCAGTACTTC
CDR3 protein: CSVETQRIPNIQYF

clone size: .
CDR3 length: 17
D gene: .
J gene: TRBJ1-5
V gene: TRBV5-5
CDR3 DNA: TGTGCCAGCAGCCAGACAGGAGGCGGCCTGAACAATCAGCCCCAGCATTTT
CDR3 protein: CASSQTGGGLNNQPQHF

clone size: few
CDR3 length: 15
D gene: .
J gene: TRBJ2-6
V gene: TRBV5-1
CDR3 DNA: TGCGCCAGCAGCTCGGACAGCCCTGGGGCCAACGTCCTGACTTTC
CDR3 protein: CASSSDSPGANVLTF

clone size: .
CDR3 length: 15
D gene: TRBD1
J gene: TRBJ2-1
V gene: TRBV3-1
CDR3 DNA: TGTGCCAGCAGCCATAGCGACAGGGTGGGTAATGAGCAGTTCTTC
CDR3 protein: CASSHSDRVGNEQFF

clone size: .
CDR3 length: 15
D gene: .
J gene: TRBJ2-1
V gene: TRBV20-1
CDR3 DNA: TGCAGTGCTACAAGGGACCGCGATTCCTACAATGAGCAGTTCTTC
CDR3 protein: CSATRDRDSYNEQFF

clone size: few
CDR3 length: 16
D gene: TRBD1
J gene: TRBJ2-3
V gene: TRBV6-5
CDR3 DNA: TGTGCCAGCAGCTATAGGGGGCCGCCTAGCACAGATACGCAGTATTTT
CDR3 protein: CASSYRGPPSTDTQYF

clone size: .
CDR3 length: 13
D gene: .
J gene: TRBJ2-7
V gene: TRBV7-6
CDR3 DNA: TGTGCCAGCAGCTTTGGCTTAGGGGATCGGCAGTACTTC
CDR3 protein: CASSFGLGDRQYF

clone size: .
CDR3 length: 16
D gene: .
J gene: TRBJ1-2
V gene: TRBV27
CDR3 DNA: TGTGCCAGCAGTTCCAATATACTTTGGGGGGTCGGTGGCTACACCTTC
CDR3 protein: CASSSNILWGVGGYTF

clone size: .
CDR3 length: 14
D gene: TRBD1
J gene: TRBJ1-5
V gene: TRBV28
CDR3 DNA: TGTGCCAGCAGTTGGGGGACAGGGACTCAGCCCCAGCATTTT
CDR3 protein: CASSWGTGTQPQHF

clone size: few
CDR3 length: 13
D gene: .
J gene: TRBJ2-2
V gene: TRBV5-1
CDR3 DNA: TGCGCCAGCAAAAATAGCGAGGACGGGGAGCTGTTTTTT
CDR3 protein: CASKNSEDGELFF

clone size: few
CDR3 length: 15
D gene: .
J gene: TRBJ2-7
V gene: TRBV12-3/TRBV12-4
CDR3 DNA: TGTGCCAGCAGCCCAGTCCTCGGGGGTCCCTACGAGCAGTACTTC
CDR3 protein: CASSPVLGGPYEQYF

clone size: .
CDR3 length: 14
D gene: .
J gene: TRBJ2-3
V gene: TRBV28
CDR3 DNA: TGTGCCAGCGAGGGGACCGGACGCACAGATACGCAGTATTTT
CDR3 protein: CASEGTGRTDTQYF

clone size: .
CDR3 length: 15
D gene: .
J gene: TRBJ1-6
V gene: TRBV20-1
CDR3 DNA: TGCAGTGCTGGGAGGACGGCGGCCCTTCGGTCACCCCTCCACTTT
CDR3 protein: CSAGRTAALRSPLHF

clone size: few
CDR3 length: 14
D gene: TRBD1
J gene: TRBJ2-5
V gene: TRBV7-8
CDR3 DNA: TGTGCCAGCAGCCCGACAGGGAACCGCGAGACCCAGTACTTC
CDR3 protein: CASSPTGNRETQYF

clone size: few
CDR3 length: 14
D gene: .
J gene: TRBJ2-3
V gene: TRBV29-1
CDR3 DNA: TGCAGCGGTACCCCTGGCGGGGTCCCAGATACGCAGTATTTT
CDR3 protein: CSGTPGGVPDTQYF

clone size: once
CDR3 length: 15
D gene: TRBD1
J gene: TRBJ2-1
V gene: TRBV20-1
CDR3 DNA: TGCAGTGCTACCGGGACAGGGATTACCTACAATGAGCAGTTCTTC
CDR3 protein: CSATGTGITYNEQFF

clone size: .
CDR3 length: 16
D gene: TRBD2
J gene: TRBJ2-3
V gene: TRBV20-1
CDR3 DNA: TGCAGTGCTAGACGGACTAGCTCCGGGCCCACAGATACGCAGTATTTT
CDR3 protein: CSARRTSSGPTDTQYF

clone size: .
CDR3 length: 13
D gene: .
J gene: TRBJ2-3
V gene: TRBV18
CDR3 DNA: TGTGCCAGCTCACCACCAGCGCAGGTTACGCAGTATTTT
CDR3 protein: CASSPPAQVTQYF

clone size: few
CDR3 length: 17
D gene: .
J gene: TRBJ1-5
V gene: TRBV20-1
CDR3 DNA: TGCAGTGCAACCCCTGGGGGGACGGAGTATAGCAATCAGCCCCAGCATTTT
CDR3 protein: CSATPGGTEYSNQPQHF

clone size: few
CDR3 length: 14
D gene: .
J gene: TRBJ1-4
V gene: TRBV24-1
CDR3 DNA: TGTGCCACCAGTGAAGCAGGAGGTGATGAAAAACTGTTTTTT
CDR3 protein: CATSEAGGDEKLFF